A selection of T cell receptor beta chains follows, all from one sample in a study of blood T cell repertoires in COVID-19. Only in-frame clones appear in the TCRdb table, and some are missing; sequencing was by immunoSEQ multiplex PCR. This sample has 50,000 to 65,000 clones, with more than 85% found just once. The sequenced sample was peripheral blood. Receptors were obtained from a man aged 65 to 79 with acute or convalescent COVID-19. Both conserved end residues are part of each CDR3. Fields, in order: CDR3 protein, CDR3 DNA, V gene, J gene, clone size, D gene. A D gene is named only where the DNA matches it firmly. Clone size is given for some rows only: seen once, a few or many times, or a class if the clone is expanded.

CDR3: CASSLGGSGGVMRNTIYF; DNA: TGTGCCAGCAGCTTAGGAGGGTCTGGTGGGGTTATGAGAAACACCATATATTTT; V: TRBV7-9; J: TRBJ1-3; size: few; D: NA
CDR3: CASSQESGGTEAFF; DNA: TGTGCCAGCAGCCAAGAGTCCGGGGGCACTGAAGCTTTCTTT; V: TRBV3-1/TRBV3-2; J: TRBJ1-1; size: NA; D: NA
CDR3: CASSQTSGGAGYF; DNA: TGTGCCAGCAGCCAAACTAGCGGGGGGGCTGGGTACTTC; V: TRBV12-3/TRBV12-4; J: TRBJ2-5; size: once; D: TRBD2
CDR3: CASLTVRRRPGAFF; DNA: TGTGCCAGCCTTACTGTTCGGCGGCGGCCCGGGGCTTTCTTT; V: TRBV28; J: TRBJ1-1; size: NA; D: NA
CDR3: CASSTILGSGGEQFF; DNA: TGTGCCAGTAGTACAATACTAGGATCTGGTGGCGAGCAGTTCTTC; V: TRBV19; J: TRBJ2-1; size: NA; D: NA
CDR3: CASSPTGRNTEAFF; DNA: TGTGCCAGCAGCCCGACAGGACGGAACACTGAAGCTTTCTTT; V: TRBV3-1/TRBV3-2; J: TRBJ1-1; size: NA; D: NA
CDR3: CASSGGGNTGELFF; DNA: TGTGCCAGCAGCGGGGGCGGGAACACCGGGGAGCTGTTTTTT; V: TRBV5-4; J: TRBJ2-2; size: NA; D: NA
CDR3: CASGGRTLYGYTF; DNA: TGTGCCAGCGGGGGCCGTACGCTCTATGGCTACACCTTC; V: TRBV12-3/TRBV12-4; J: TRBJ1-2; size: NA; D: NA
CDR3: CASSLGGNHSPLHF; DNA: TGTGCCAGCAGCTTAGGAGGGAATCATTCACCCCTCCACTTT; V: TRBV11-3; J: TRBJ1-6; size: NA; D: NA
CDR3: CASSQDREAFF; DNA: TGTGCCAGCAGCCAAGACAGGGAAGCTTTCTTT; V: TRBV3-1/TRBV3-2; J: TRBJ1-1; size: NA; D: NA
CDR3: CASSATSGPYGYTF; DNA: TGTGCCAGCAGTGCCACTTCAGGGCCTTATGGCTACACCTTC; V: TRBV6-4; J: TRBJ1-2; size: NA; D: NA
CDR3: CASSLEGVTEAFF; DNA: TGTGCCAGCAGCTTGGAGGGGGTTACTGAAGCTTTCTTT; V: TRBV5-5; J: TRBJ1-1; size: NA; D: NA
CDR3: CASSVGWGAEAFF; DNA: TGTGCCAGCAGCGTAGGATGGGGAGCTGAAGCTTTCTTT; V: TRBV9; J: TRBJ1-1; size: NA; D: NA
CDR3: CASSPSSGGSDTQYF; DNA: TGTGCCAGCTCACCCTCTAGCGGGGGTTCAGATACGCAGTATTTT; V: TRBV18; J: TRBJ2-3; size: NA; D: TRBD2
CDR3: CSGGRGPFEAFF; DNA: TGCAGCGGGGGACGTGGGCCTTTTGAAGCTTTCTTT; V: TRBV29-1; J: TRBJ1-1; size: NA; D: NA
CDR3: CAWSHRGEQYF; DNA: TGTGCCTGGAGTCACAGGGGCGAGCAGTACTTC; V: TRBV30; J: TRBJ2-7; size: NA; D: TRBD1
CDR3: CASDRSNPGLVAEQYF; DNA: TGTGCCAGCGACAGGTCGAATCCGGGACTAGTAGCCGAGCAGTACTTC; V: TRBV11-2; J: TRBJ2-7; size: NA; D: TRBD2
CDR3: CASSLLAGGQKPGELFF; DNA: TGTGCCAGCAGCTTGCTAGCGGGAGGCCAAAAGCCCGGGGAGCTGTTTTTT; V: TRBV5-4; J: TRBJ2-2; size: NA; D: TRBD2
CDR3: CASSAGGTGSYGYTF; DNA: TGTGCCAGCAGTGCTGGTGGTACAGGCTCCTATGGCTACACCTTC; V: TRBV6-4; J: TRBJ1-2; size: NA; D: NA
CDR3: CASSQLAGEQGQFF; DNA: TGCGCCAGCAGCCAACTAGCGGGAGAACAAGGGCAGTTCTTC; V: TRBV4-1; J: TRBJ2-1; size: NA; D: TRBD2
CDR3: CASSLDLVPTDTQYF; DNA: TGTGCCAGCAGCTTAGATTTAGTTCCCACAGATACGCAGTATTTT; V: TRBV11-2; J: TRBJ2-3; size: NA; D: NA
CDR3: CASIFGRNTGELFF; DNA: TGTGCCAGCATATTTGGGAGGAACACCGGGGAGCTGTTTTTT; V: TRBV6-5; J: TRBJ2-2; size: NA; D: NA
CDR3: CASSHPGISGNTIYF; DNA: TGTGCCAGCAGCCATCCAGGTATCTCCGGAAACACCATATATTTT; V: TRBV7-2; J: TRBJ1-3; size: NA; D: NA
CDR3: CAISRDRAEGYTF; DNA: TGTGCCATCAGTAGGGACAGGGCCGAAGGCTACACCTTC; V: TRBV10-3; J: TRBJ1-2; size: NA; D: TRBD1
CDR3: CASSSRGLVNNEQFF; DNA: TGTGCCAGCAGCTCCAGGGGACTAGTTAACAATGAGCAGTTCTTC; V: TRBV7-2; J: TRBJ2-1; size: NA; D: TRBD2
CDR3: CASSLKGRRLAGGPGNEQFF; DNA: TGTGCCAGCAGCTTAAAGGGGAGGAGGCTAGCGGGAGGGCCCGGCAATGAGCAGTTCTTC; V: TRBV7-3; J: TRBJ2-1; size: NA; D: TRBD2
CDR3: CASSQASAGMAKLFF; DNA: TGTGCCAGCAGCCAAGCGTCAGCAGGGATGGCAAAACTGTTTTTT; V: TRBV4-2; J: TRBJ1-4; size: NA; D: NA
CDR3: CASSQTRKGAFF; DNA: TGTGCCAGCTCACAGACACGCAAAGGAGCTTTCTTT; V: TRBV18; J: TRBJ1-1; size: NA; D: NA
CDR3: CASRSTGGEWTF; DNA: TGTGCCAGCAGGTCGACAGGGGGCGAGTGGACCTTC; V: TRBV6-5; J: TRBJ1-2; size: once; D: TRBD1
CDR3: CASSKRALASYNEQFF; DNA: TGTGCCAGCAGCAAAAGGGCACTAGCTTCCTACAATGAGCAGTTCTTC; V: TRBV3-1/TRBV3-2; J: TRBJ2-1; size: NA; D: NA
CDR3: CASSPWGTAVEKLFF; DNA: TGTGCCAGCAGTCCCTGGGGGACAGCGGTTGAAAAACTGTTTTTT; V: TRBV28; J: TRBJ1-4; size: NA; D: TRBD1
CDR3: CASNRGYNSPLHF; DNA: TGTGCCAGTAACCGGGGCTATAATTCACCCCTCCACTTT; V: TRBV19; J: TRBJ1-6; size: few; D: NA
CDR3: CASSLKSSGANVLTF; DNA: TGTGCCAGCAGCTTGAAGAGCTCTGGGGCCAACGTCCTGACTTTC; V: TRBV5-4; J: TRBJ2-6; size: once; D: NA
CDR3: CASSQGDSDRTDTQYF; DNA: TGTGCCAGCAGCCAAGGGGACAGCGATCGTACAGATACGCAGTATTTT; V: TRBV4-2; J: TRBJ2-3; size: NA; D: TRBD1
CDR3: CASSWGLHATNEKLFF; DNA: TGTGCCAGCAGCTGGGGGCTACACGCAACTAATGAAAAACTGTTTTTT; V: TRBV5-6; J: TRBJ1-4; size: NA; D: NA
CDR3: CASSLGTGGQTYEQYF; DNA: TGTGCCAGCAGCTTAGGGACAGGGGGGCAAACCTACGAGCAGTACTTC; V: TRBV7-9; J: TRBJ2-7; size: NA; D: TRBD1
CDR3: CASSLMETQYF; DNA: TGTGCCAGCAGTCTAATGGAGACCCAGTACTTC; V: TRBV6-6; J: TRBJ2-5; size: NA; D: NA
CDR3: CASSEEWGTSYEQYF; DNA: TGTGCCAGCAGTGAAGAGTGGGGGACTAGCTACGAGCAGTACTTC; V: TRBV2; J: TRBJ2-7; size: NA; D: TRBD2
CDR3: CASTGGPNEKLFF; DNA: TGCGCCAGCACAGGGGGACCAAATGAAAAACTGTTTTTT; V: TRBV5-1; J: TRBJ1-4; size: NA; D: TRBD1
CDR3: CAAGSGPGNYGYTF; DNA: TGTGCCGCGGGGTCGGGGCCAGGGAACTATGGCTACACCTTC; V: TRBV5-5; J: TRBJ1-2; size: NA; D: NA
CDR3: CASSAYWSGETQYF; DNA: TGTGCCAGCAGTGCTTACTGGTCCGGGGAGACCCAGTACTTC; V: TRBV11-2; J: TRBJ2-5; size: once; D: NA
CDR3: CSARDYEQYF; DNA: TGCAGTGCCCGGGACTACGAGCAGTACTTC; V: TRBV20-1; J: TRBJ2-7; size: NA; D: NA
CDR3: CATSRFGGREKLFF; DNA: TGTGCCACCAGCAGATTTGGGGGGAGGGAAAAACTGTTTTTT; V: TRBV15; J: TRBJ1-4; size: once; D: NA
CDR3: CASSPGTSSITGELFF; DNA: TGTGCCAGCAGCCCCGGGACTAGCAGCATCACCGGGGAGCTGTTTTTT; V: TRBV3-1/TRBV3-2; J: TRBJ2-2; size: NA; D: TRBD2
CDR3: CASSGGLAGYEQYF; DNA: TGCGCCAGCAGCGGGGGACTAGCGGGTTACGAGCAGTACTTC; V: TRBV5-1; J: TRBJ2-7; size: NA; D: TRBD2
CDR3: CSARGTAEAQNYGYTF; DNA: TGCAGTGCTCGTGGGACAGCCGAAGCCCAAAACTATGGCTACACCTTC; V: TRBV20-1; J: TRBJ1-2; size: NA; D: TRBD1
CDR3: CASSPPGLMFYEQYF; DNA: TGTGCCAGCAGCCCTCCGGGACTTATGTTTTACGAGCAGTACTTC; V: TRBV11-1; J: TRBJ2-7; size: NA; D: NA
CDR3: CASSIARDSNIQYF; DNA: TGTGCCAGTAGTATAGCCAGGGACTCAAACATTCAGTACTTC; V: TRBV19; J: TRBJ2-4; size: NA; D: NA
CDR3: CASSLSAQVTDTQYF; DNA: TGTGCCAGCAGCCTCAGCGCACAGGTCACAGATACGCAGTATTTT; V: TRBV6-6; J: TRBJ2-3; size: NA; D: NA
CDR3: CSVYPGSGETQYF; DNA: TGCAGCGTCTATCCGGGGAGCGGGGAGACCCAGTACTTC; V: TRBV29-1; J: TRBJ2-5; size: NA; D: NA
CDR3: CASSSSQGADYNEQFF; DNA: TGTGCCAGCAGTTCTTCCCAGGGGGCGGATTACAATGAGCAGTTCTTC; V: TRBV6-6; J: TRBJ2-1; size: NA; D: TRBD1
CDR3: CASMVTLITGELFF; DNA: TGTGCCAGCATGGTGACTCTAATAACCGGGGAGCTGTTTTTT; V: TRBV2; J: TRBJ2-2; size: once; D: NA
CDR3: CASSQRGVVSNQPQHF; DNA: TGTGCCAGCAGCCAACGGGGGGTCGTTAGCAATCAGCCCCAGCATTTT; V: TRBV5-8; J: TRBJ1-5; size: NA; D: NA
CDR3: CASSYRQGARETQYF; DNA: TGTGCCAGCAGTTACCGACAGGGGGCGAGGGAGACCCAGTACTTC; V: TRBV27; J: TRBJ2-5; size: NA; D: TRBD1
CDR3: CASSQVGGMNTEAFF; DNA: TGTGCCAGCAGCCAAGTCGGAGGAATGAACACTGAAGCTTTCTTT; V: TRBV14; J: TRBJ1-1; size: NA; D: NA